The TCR beta chain under discussion was sequenced for a study of blood T cell dynamics during melanoma immunotherapy (dated by TCRdb to 2018 to 2020). In terms of the full investigation: The patients had metastatic melanoma and were given first-line pembrolizumab or nivolumab plus ipilimumab as standard of care in the United Kingdom. A training cohort was formed from consecutive patients, and a further independent group of patients from the same centre was pooled into an external validation set. Peripheral T cell receptor repertoires of metastatic melanoma patients were profiled before and after one cycle of checkpoint inhibitor therapy to find early correlates of response. What the authors observed across the whole study: Whether the T cell clones behind the repertoire changes were melanoma-specific or instead reflected general immune activation was something the study could not determine. The relatively small sample size was acknowledged as something that could potentially limit how far the results can be generalized. The change in cfDNA rearrangement efficiency score from T0 to W3 rose in patients achieving disease control but not in progressors, suggesting increased peripheral T cell turnover.

The sample's time point label, decoded: pre-treatment baseline. Blood samples were taken at two points: before treatment (T0) and at week 3 (W3), which came after the first cycle of checkpoint blockade. Except for a couple of patients with rapid clinical progression, response was assessed 12 weeks after the first infusion by RECIST 1.1; disease control meant complete response, partial response or stable disease. Patients with prior systemic cancer treatment, concomitant immunosuppressant therapy or synchronous other active malignancies were excluded. Both bulk PBMC and plasma cell-free DNA were sequenced for TCR beta so that circulating cells and T cell turnover could be tracked. V and J lose 2 bases and 7 bases, and a span of 15 bases separates them. The cysteine opens and the phenylalanine closes a CDR3 of 14 amino acids. Left in the record is the CDR3 DNA by itself, 42 bases read in frame from the first base. The CDR1 and CDR2 encoded by the germline V gene (reference sequence) are GTSNPN and SVGIG.

As concerns this clone: What this receptor recognizes is not known. Per-base quality was not reported, and no clone a single base away is much larger than it.

Each cfDNA sample was loaded with a fixed 40 ng of plasma cell-free DNA. The immunoSEQ TCRb Assay kit was used according to manufacturer instructions to amplify TCR beta CDR3 sequences from genomic DNA. The KAPA Library Quantification Kit for Illumina platforms was used to quantify pooled libraries by qPCR. Sequencing of the pooled libraries was done on an Illumina NextSeq 500, with clustering at roughly 0.55-1.1 pM. Regarding the original processing steps: TCR data were analyzed using immunoSEQ ANALYZER and the R LymphoSeq package. A rearrangement efficiency score was calculated as productive divided by the sum of productive and non-productive CDR3 sequences. Within each patient, timepoints were compared pairwise for clonality, measured with the Gini coefficient, and for diversity, measured with the Renyi index at alpha=1. Clonal relatedness used an edit distance of 3, and repertoire similarity used the Bhattacharyya coefficient, both computed in LymphoSeq. Linear discriminant analysis on week-3 changes in clonality and diversity was built with the R MASS and caret packages to classify response. This is the immuneACCESS table as TCRdb keeps it, with only in-frame sequences that have V and J called. A part of the clones is gone; compared with another copy, unresolved V genes explain less than half, and the rest is unexplained. The V and J calls and clone size were taken over from that table, and D and trimming were inferred from the DNA. The sample table contains approximately 6,500 clones; only one count was recorded for about nine tenths of them. The ten largest clones represent approximately 12% of the sample.

The receptor's source is a human donor with melanoma. This sequence uses TRBV30 and TRBJ1-5; no D gene can be assigned with confidence. The specimen comprised cell-free DNA from blood, sampled from a patient treated with checkpoint blockade. The meaning of the sample's cell subset or site label: plasma cell-free DNA. The CDR3 region reads CAWSLAGFRQPQHF. In nucleotide form, the sequence is TGTGCCTGGAGTCTAGCGGGATTCCGCCAGCCCCAGCATTTT.